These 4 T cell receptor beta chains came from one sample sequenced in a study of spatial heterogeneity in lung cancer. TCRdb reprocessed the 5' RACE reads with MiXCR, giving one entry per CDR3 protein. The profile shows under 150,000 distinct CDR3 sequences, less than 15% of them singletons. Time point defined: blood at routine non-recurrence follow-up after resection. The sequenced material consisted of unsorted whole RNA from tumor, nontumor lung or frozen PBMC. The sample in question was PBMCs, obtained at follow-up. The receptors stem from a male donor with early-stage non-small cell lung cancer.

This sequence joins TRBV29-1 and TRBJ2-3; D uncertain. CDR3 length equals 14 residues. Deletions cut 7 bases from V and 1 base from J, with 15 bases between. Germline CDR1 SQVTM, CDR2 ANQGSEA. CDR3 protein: CSAVITDGTDTQYF. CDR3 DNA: TGCAGCGCCGTAATAACGGACGGCACAGATACGCAGTATTTT.

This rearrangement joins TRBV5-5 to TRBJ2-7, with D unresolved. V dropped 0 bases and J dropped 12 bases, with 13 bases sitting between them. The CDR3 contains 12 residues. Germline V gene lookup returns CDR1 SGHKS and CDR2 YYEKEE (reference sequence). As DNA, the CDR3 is TGTGCCAGCAGCTTGGCCCTCGGAGAGTGGTACTTC. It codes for CASSLALGEWYF.

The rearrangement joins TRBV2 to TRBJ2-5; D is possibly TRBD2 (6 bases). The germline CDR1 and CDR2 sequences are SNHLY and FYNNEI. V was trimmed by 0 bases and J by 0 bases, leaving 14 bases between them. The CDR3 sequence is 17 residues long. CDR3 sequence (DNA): TGTGCCAGCAGTGAAGCGCCCCCGGGGGTCTACCAAGAGACCCAGTACTTC. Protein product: CASSEAPPGVYQETQYF.

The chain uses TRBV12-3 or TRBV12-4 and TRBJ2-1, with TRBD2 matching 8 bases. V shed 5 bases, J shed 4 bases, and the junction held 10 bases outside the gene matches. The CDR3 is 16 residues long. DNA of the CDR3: TGTGCCAGCAGTCCCTACAGCGCGGGGGGTTACAATGAGCAGTTCTTC. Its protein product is CASSPYSAGGYNEQFF.